This TCR beta chain originates from a study of cytomegalovirus exposure and HLA in healthy donors. Notes on the study in general: The authors enumerated 164 TCR beta chains as linked to cytomegalovirus.

Primers for the PCR totalled 60 Vbeta and 13 Jbeta. Authors' data handling: Later, tens of millions of unique TCR beta chains were counted in an analysis, and about 10 million of them were shared. The protocol was immunoSEQ multiplex PCR, while the TCRdb copy is restricted to in-frame clones and leaves out a portion. V, J and clone size reflect that table, while D and trimming were determined from the DNA. The sample records roughly 120,000 clones, 74% being singletons. Healthy bone marrow donors made up the cohort. Germline values: CDR1 SGHVS, CDR2 FQNEAQ. The CDR3 covers 14 residues. Concerning this clone: Its antigen is unknown.

Specimen: PBMCs. This TCR derives from a man aged 25 to 40 in good health and CMV-seropositive. The chain has TRBV7-8 and TRBJ1-1; 7 bases fit TRBD1. The CDR3 here is CATTGREGNTEAFF. The DNA of the CDR3 is TGTGCAACGACAGGGCGGGAAGGGAACACTGAAGCTTTCTTT.